This TCR beta chain was recovered during a study of blood T cells in healthy people across ages. Germline V gene sequence: CDR1 DFQATT, CDR2 SNEGSKA (reference sequence). This CDR3 has 14 residues. Then a second PCR, running roughly 7 to 12 cycles, was carried out with a sample-barcoded 5' primer and a J-beta primer mix. TCRdb analysed the 5' RACE reads with MiXCR anew, one entry per CDR3 protein. The data contain 650,000 to 1,000,000 distinct CDR3 sequences, about 34% of them singletons. Donors were healthy Caucasian individuals from Russia aged roughly 6 to 90. Peripheral blood from each donor was collected in a volume of approximately 10 milliliters. Worth noting for this clonotype: Its matching antigen is unknown.

Study-wide results and caveats: Roughly linear age-related decline in beta diversity appeared, significant by age about 37.

This chain joins TRBV20-1 and TRBJ2-7; 8 bases are shared with TRBD2. The end of the DNA is better explained by TRBJ2-5, so the J call may be wrong. The sample comprised blood. The sequence was obtained from a man between 18 and 35 years old in good health. The CDR3 nucleotides read TGCAGTGCTAGAGATGGGGCGGGAGGAGAGACCCAGTACTTC. Amino acid sequence: CSARDGAGGETQYF.